This TCR beta chain was sequenced in a study of persistence of HIV-infected CD4 T cells. Lysates of CMV-infected fibroblasts at about 10 ug/mL stimulated these cells. CD40L-negative CD69-negative CD45RO-high memory CD4+ T cells were sorted as populations depleted of antigen-responding cells. Germline CDR1 is MNHEY and CDR2 is SMNVEV (reference sequence). V was trimmed by 8 bases and J by 5 bases, leaving 24 bases between them. The CDR3 length is 16 residues. Sequencing used immunoSEQ version 4 in survey mode. Measured with immunoSEQ multiplex PCR; TCRdb has only the in-frame clones, and not every one. The sample lists about 33,000 clones; over 80% were seen once. This clone was detected only a few times. Its antigen is not known. Whole-study results and caveats: Proviral oligoclonality tracked with TCR oligoclonality within the same sorted cells. Degenerate expanded CDR3beta sequences were enriched among CMV- and Gag-responding cells.

This material consisted of CD4+ T cells sorted from PBMCs after approximately 20-hour stimulation, taken from a patient who received antiretroviral therapy. The chain joins TRBV27 to TRBJ2-5, with D tentatively TRBD2 (6 bases). The source of this sequence is an adult woman with HIV who was CMV-seropositive. CDR3: CASSGGAGGSAETQYF. The CDR3 DNA reads as TGTGCCAGCTCCGGCGGCGCCGGGGGTTCCGCCGAGACCCAGTACTTC.